The clone carrying this T cell receptor beta chain was seen ten or more times. Its antigen is as yet unknown. A universal primer site and UMIs were added as TCR cDNA was made by 5'RACE template switching. From the 5' RACE reads, TCRdb called clonotypes with MiXCR, one entry per CDR3 protein. The table includes roughly 68,000 distinct CDR3 sequences, about 6.5% detected once. Per germline, CDR1 SEHNR and CDR2 FQNEAQ (reference sequence). V lost 1 base and J 7 bases, leaving 7 bases between the germline ends. CDR3 length: 12 residues. The data originate from a study of T cells after yellow fever vaccination. Study-wide points: The secondary response peaked faster, at day 5 versus 15, but was weaker. Most clones from primary vaccination were detected again post-booster (just over 95% CD4, 88% CD8).

The V call is TRBV7-9, the J call TRBJ1-1; D gene ambiguous. The TCR was taken from a man in his late teens or twenties who received the YFV17D yellow fever vaccine. The material was CD8+ T cells sorted from PBMCs, obtained roughly seven weeks after the first yellow fever vaccination. The DNA for the CDR3 is TGTGCCAGCAGCTTAGGTGGCGTTGAAGCTTTCTTT. Translating it yields CASSLGGVEAFF.